The 29 T cell receptor beta chains listed next were all sequenced from one sample in a study of Graves' ophthalmopathy and Graves' hyperthyroidism. RNA transcripts served as template for amplifying TCR beta CDR3 sequences. Second-round multiplex PCR came after first-round RT-PCR with HTBI primers. A single record per CDR3 protein comes from TCRdb applying MiXCR to the multiplex PCR reads. Among 200,000 to 250,000 distinct CDR3 sequences listed, roughly 21% were seen once. Material for sequencing was peripheral blood. These TCRs come from a woman between 45 and 65 years old with Graves' ophthalmopathy.

At least ten counts were recorded for this clonotype. The conserved closing phenylalanine or tryptophan is absent in this CDR3, likely reflecting a read error. The limits of the CDR3 on the DNA are not certain, so only TCRdb's listed CDR3 is given. The CDR3 reads CASSLNTGELFL. The chain combines TRBV5-1 with TRBJ2-2. The CDR3 comprises 12 residues, both ends counted. Germline assignment: CDR1 SGHRS and CDR2 YFSETQ.

This clonotype was seen more than once but under ten times. The V call is TRBV20-1, the J call TRBJ2-4; D could derive from TRBD1 or TRBD2 (5 bases each). The CDR3 runs 16 residues. Germline CDR1 is DFQATT and CDR2 is SNEGSKA (reference sequence). Trimming removed 0 bases from V and 1 base from J, with 13 bases in between. The CDR3 is CSARDPIGEAKNIQYF. CDR3 in DNA: TGCAGTGCTAGAGATCCGATAGGGGAGGCCAAAAACATTCAGTACTTC.

This clonotype was seen repeatedly, ten times or more. The gene calls are TRBV6-2 or TRBV6-3 and TRBJ1-1; 9 nucleotides agree with TRBD1. Germline CDR1 reads MNHEY; CDR2 reads SVGEGT. The CDR3 is 15 amino acids. V shed 1 base and J 4 bases; nucleotides not matched to a gene: 4. The CDR3: CASSYFGTGRTEAFF. The CDR3, as DNA: TGTGCCAGCAGTTACTTCGGGACAGGGCGCACTGAAGCTTTCTTT.

The chain carries TRBV12-3 or TRBV12-4 and TRBJ2-5; TRBD1 matches at 9 bases. This CDR3 contains 14 residues. The ends lost 8 bases at V and 4 bases at J; junction bases unmatched: 8. CDR3 amino acids: CASGPGQGPETQYF. As DNA, the CDR3 is TGTGCCAGCGGCCCGGGACAGGGACCAGAGACCCAGTACTTC.

This clonotype was seen repeatedly, ten times or more. The gene calls are TRBV11-1 and TRBJ2-7; D uncertain. This CDR3 region has 17 residues. The V end lost 5 bases, the J end lost 2 bases, and 22 bases lay between the germline ends. The germline CDR1 and CDR2 sequences are SGHAT and FQDESV (reference sequence). CDR3 protein: CASSQNGSTGLTYEQYF. The CDR3 bases are TGTGCCAGCAGCCAAAATGGGTCGACTGGCCTGACCTACGAGCAGTACTTC.

CDR3 protein: CSVGLAGGPGDEQYF. DNA for the CDR3: TGCAGCGTCGGACTAGCGGGAGGGCCCGGGGATGAGCAGTACTTC. The rearrangement uses TRBV29-1 and TRBJ2-7, with 15 bases aligning to TRBD2. Germline loops: CDR1 SQVTM, CDR2 ANQGSEA. V was pared by 6 bases and J by 7 bases, with 10 bases of the junction left unmatched. This CDR3 region has 15 residues.

This clonotype was seen ten or more times. This sequence joins TRBV11-2 and TRBJ1-2, with D maybe TRBD1 (6 bases). Looked up from germline, CDR1 is SGHAT and CDR2 is FQNNGV. The CDR3 has 15 residues. V lost 0 bases to trimming and J lost 8 bases, with 16 bases between them. The CDR3 spells CASSLDFGRGDGYTF. The CDR3 DNA sequence: TGTGCCAGCAGCTTAGATTTCGGCAGGGGAGACGGCTACACCTTC.

DNA for the CDR3: TGCGCCAGCAGCTGGGGGACAGGGGGCGATGGCTACACCTTC. It specifies CASSWGTGGDGYTF. The gene calls are TRBV5-1 and TRBJ1-2; 12 bases agree with TRBD1. Germline trimming cut 3 bases from V and 6 bases from J; bases unmatched to any gene: 3. Per germline, CDR1 SGHRS and CDR2 YFSETQ. The CDR3 has 14 amino acids.

This rearrangement joins TRBV28 to TRBJ2-7, with 8 positions matching TRBD1. V lost 3 bases to trimming and J lost 5 bases; unmatched junction nucleotides: 6. The length of the CDR3 is 14 residues. Germline lookup yields CDR1 MDHEN and CDR2 SYDVKM. The CDR3 reads CASSFRQGLDEQYF. CDR3 DNA: TGTGCCAGCAGTTTCAGACAGGGGTTGGACGAGCAGTACTTC.

This clonotype was counted many times. The chain carries TRBV15 and TRBJ1-2; TRBD1 might be the D (5 bases). The germline V gene encodes CDR1 LNHNV and CDR2 YYDKDF (reference sequence). Trimming cost V 3 bases and J 2 bases, with 7 bases left between them. The CDR3 runs 13 residues. This CDR3 is CATSSEGNYGYTF. Here the CDR3 DNA reads TGTGCCACCAGCAGTGAGGGGAACTATGGCTACACCTTC.

The sample holds many counts of this clonotype. The chain couples TRBV7-2 to TRBJ1-6, with D unclear. This CDR3 region has 17 residues. Germline V gene sequence: CDR1 SGHTA, CDR2 FQGNSA. Trimming left V 3 bases short and J 0 bases short, with 12 bases between. In DNA form, the CDR3 reads TGTGCCAGCAGCTTCAGGACGGGGAGCTCCTATAATTCACCCCTCCACTTT. Protein sequence: CASSFRTGSSYNSPLHF.

This clonotype occurred many times. This chain joins TRBV11-2 and TRBJ1-1; D is perhaps TRBD1 (5 bases). The length of the CDR3 is 14 residues. The V gene lost 4 bases and the J gene lost 5 bases, with 14 bases spanning the gap. CDR1 SGHAT and CDR2 FQNNGV come from the germline V gene. The CDR3 DNA is TGTGCCAGCAGCTCACAATCTGGGGGAACTGAAGCTTTCTTT. Translated: CASSSQSGGTEAFF.

This clonotype was seen ten or more times. The rearrangement links TRBV25-1 to TRBJ2-7; no clear D. V shed 6 bases and J shed 2 bases, with 17 bases lying between them. CDR1 and CDR2 from the germline V gene are MGHDK and SYGVNS. The CDR3 runs 15 residues. In DNA, the CDR3 is TGTGCCAGCAGCGACTCGTTCGACATAACCTACGAGCAGTACTTC. Protein sequence: CASSDSFDITYEQYF.

This clonotype was seen at least ten times. The chain uses TRBV6-1 and TRBJ1-5; 7 positions agree with TRBD1. V lost 7 bases and J lost 1; bases outside the gene matches: 7. Germline values: CDR1 MNHNS, CDR2 SASEGT. The CDR3 has 15 residues. CDR3 nucleotides: TGTGCCAGCACCCAGGAGGACAGGAGCAATCAGCCCCAGCATTTT. Amino acids: CASTQEDRSNQPQHF.

In its sample, this clonotype was seen a few times. The chain carries TRBV7-9 and TRBJ1-1; weak D call: TRBD1 (5 bases). The CDR3 is made up of 15 amino acids. The germline V and J ends were trimmed by 0 bases and 5 bases, with 13 bases remaining between them. Germline CDR1 is SEHNR and CDR2 is FQNEAQ (reference sequence). The CDR3 nucleotides read TGTGCCAGCAGCTTAGCGGACATGGGCCGGACTGAAGCTTTCTTT. Amino acid sequence: CASSLADMGRTEAFF.

This sequence joins TRBV7-3 and TRBJ1-1, with 7 bases aligning to TRBD1. After removal of 5 bases from V and 11 bases from J, the junction contained 11 bases not matched to a gene. The CDR3 is made up of 13 amino acids. From germline, CDR1 is SGHTA and CDR2 FQGTGA. CDR3 in DNA: TGTGCCAGCAGCGAGAGACAGGGAGAGGTGGCTTTCTTT. Translation gives CASSERQGEVAFF.

This clonotype came up many times. The chain couples TRBV11-1 to TRBJ2-7; D unclear. The CDR3 totals 13 residues. Germline V gene lookup returns CDR1 SGHAT and CDR2 FQDESV (reference sequence). V dropped 6 bases and J dropped 5 bases, with 14 bases sitting between them. CDR3 residues: CASSYSVSDEQYF. The CDR3 bases are TGTGCCAGCAGTTACAGCGTCAGTGACGAGCAGTACTTC.

V and J are TRBV6-2 or TRBV6-3 and TRBJ2-7; tentative D call: TRBD1 (6 bases). Trimming cost V 0 bases and J 3 bases, with 12 bases left between them. The CDR3 extends over 15 amino acids. The germline V gene has CDR1 MNHEY and CDR2 SVGEGT. Here the CDR3 reads CASSYSRQADYEQYF. CDR3 in DNA: TGTGCCAGCAGTTACTCTAGACAGGCTGACTACGAGCAGTACTTC.

The sample holds many counts of this clonotype. V and J are TRBV6-5 and TRBJ2-7; 10 nucleotides align to TRBD1. The CDR3 has 12 amino acids. V gave up 6 bases and J gave up 6 bases; unmatched junction bases: 2. Per the germline V gene, CDR1 is MNHEY and CDR2 is SVGAGI. The chain's CDR3 is CASRGTGAEQYF. The CDR3 DNA is TGTGCCAGCAGGGGGACAGGGGCCGAGCAGTACTTC.

This clonotype was seen repeatedly, ten times or more. The chain joins TRBV11-2 to TRBJ2-7; 8 nucleotides line up with TRBD2. Per the germline V gene, CDR1 is SGHAT and CDR2 is FQNNGV. The CDR3 has 16 amino acids. The V gene end was trimmed by 5 bases and the J gene end by 1 base; junction bases not matched to a gene: 10. The CDR3 here is CASSPISAGGSYEQYF. CDR3 nucleotide sequence: TGTGCCAGCAGCCCTATATCGGCGGGAGGATCCTACGAGCAGTACTTC. Full variable domain (remainder filled in from reference TRBV11-2 and TRBJ2-7): EAGVAQSPRYKIIEKRQSVAFWCNPISGHATLYWYQQILGQGPKLLIQFQNNGVVDDSQLPKDRFSAERLKGVDSTLKIQPAKLEDSAVYLCASSPISAGGSYEQYFGPGTRLTVT.

The V and J genes are TRBV5-1 and TRBJ2-7, with a possible D match to TRBD1 (5 bases). Per the germline V gene, CDR1 is SGHRS and CDR2 is YFSETQ. This CDR3 has 15 residues. The V end was cut by 0 bases, the J end by 7 bases, with 17 bases between. For the CDR3, the DNA is TGCGCCAGCAGCTTGGTCCTTACCAGGGTGGGAGAGCAGTACTTC. This encodes CASSLVLTRVGEQYF. The full variable domain, its missing parts supplied by reference TRBV5-1 and TRBJ2-7, is KAGVTQTPRYLIKTRGQQVTLSCSPISGHRSVSWYQQTPGQGLQFLFEYFSETQRNKGNFPGRFSGRQFSNSRSEMNVSTLELGDSALYLCASSLVLTRVGEQYFGPGTRLTVT.

This clonotype was detected many times. The V call is TRBV6-5, the J call TRBJ2-2; possible D gene TRBD1, 6 bases. This CDR3 contains 16 residues. Germline loops: CDR1 MNHEY, CDR2 SVGAGI. Trimming took off 0 bases at V and 8 bases at J, with 16 bases between the two ends. The CDR3 bases are TGTGCCAGCAGTTACTCGTGGACAGCCGTAACGGGGGAGCTGTTTTTT. Translation: CASSYSWTAVTGELFF.

This clonotype was seen ten or more times. The chain carries TRBV12-3 or TRBV12-4 and TRBJ1-5, with a weak D call TRBD1 (6 bases). V lost 6 bases, J lost 7 bases, and 19 bases lay in between. The CDR3 totals 15 residues. The chain's CDR3 is CASSSFIGGWQPQHF. The CDR3 DNA follows: TGTGCCAGCAGCTCATTTATCGGGGGCTGGCAGCCCCAGCATTTT.

The CDR3 coding sequence is TGTGCCAGCAGTTCTAGACAGGGGGCTGGGGACACTGAAGCTTTCTTT. This translates into CASSSRQGAGDTEAFF. The chain joins TRBV12-3 or TRBV12-4 to TRBJ1-1; TRBD1 matches at 10 bases. The CDR3 spans 16 residues. V lost 4 bases, J lost 3 bases, and 8 bases stayed unmatched.

This clonotype was counted at least ten times. The chain combines TRBV7-2 with TRBJ1-2; 8 positions match TRBD1. V lost 5 bases and J lost 7; bases outside the gene matches: 12. Germline CDR1 and CDR2: SGHTA and FQGNSA. CDR3 length: 15 amino acids. As DNA, the CDR3 is TGTGCCAGCAGCCTACAGGGGGGAGGAGTGGTTGGCTACACCTTC. This sequence encodes CASSLQGGGVVGYTF.

Ten or more counts support this clonotype. The chain is built from TRBV20-1 and TRBJ1-1; TRBD1 agrees at 12 bases. V lost 3 bases to trimming and J lost 10 bases; unmatched junction nucleotides: 9. CDR3 length: 14 amino acids. Germline V gives CDR1 DFQATT, CDR2 SNEGSKA (reference sequence). The CDR3 reads CSASPGTGGRTAFF. The CDR3 DNA follows: TGCAGTGCTAGTCCTGGGACAGGGGGCCGTACAGCTTTCTTT.

The rearrangement uses TRBV3-1 and TRBJ2-2, with 10 nucleotides matching TRBD2. CDR1 and CDR2 from the germline V gene are LGHDT and YNNKEL (reference sequence). The CDR3 spans 16 residues. J lost 5 bases, V lost 0 bases, and 3 bases had no gene match. CDR3 sequence: CASSQEALAGTGELFF. In DNA form, the CDR3 reads TGTGCCAGCAGCCAAGAGGCACTAGCGGGAACCGGGGAGCTGTTTTTT.

This clonotype has more than one count but fewer than ten. The J gene is TRBJ1-1, the V gene TRBV5-1, with unresolved D. CDR3 size: 15 residues. Germline values: CDR1 SGHRS, CDR2 YFSETQ. The ends were cut back, 3 bases at V and 0 bases at J, with 12 bases in the middle. CDR3 sequence reads: CASSSLSPLNTEAFF. CDR3 coding DNA: TGCGCCAGCAGCTCACTCAGTCCCTTGAACACTGAAGCTTTCTTT.

The chain combines TRBV6-2 or TRBV6-3 with TRBJ2-2; D call uncertain. Deletions cut 3 bases from V and 0 bases from J, with 14 bases between. The CDR3 spans 17 residues. The germline V gene has CDR1 MNHEY and CDR2 SVGEGT. The chain's CDR3 is CASSYEVGTTNTGELFF. In DNA, the CDR3 is TGTGCCAGCAGTTATGAGGTTGGCACAACGAACACCGGGGAGCTGTTTTTT.